This is a list of T cell receptor beta chains from one sample in a study of T cell clones after liver transplantation. The method was immunoSEQ multiplex PCR; TCRdb's version includes in-frame clones alone and lacks a portion of them. The sample yields some 34,000 clones, about 95% seen once. Sequences were derived from CD8+ T cells from blood, sampled 12 months after liver transplant. These receptors were collected from a human patient who received a liver transplant. Some T cells may be the graft donor's. CDR3s include the opening cysteine and the closing phenylalanine or tryptophan. Each record gives: V gene, J gene, D gene, CDR3 length, clone size, CDR3 protein, CDR3 DNA. A D gene is named only where the DNA matches it firmly. Not every row has a clone size; where given, it reads once, few, many or a size class.

TRBV4-3	TRBJ2-7	TRBD2	14	-	CASSQDLADNEQYF	TGCGCCAGCAGCCAAGATCTAGCGGACAACGAGCAGTACTTC
TRBV14	TRBJ2-5	-	16	-	CASSLVIGGLIETQYF	TGTGCCAGCAGCCTAGTAATCGGGGGCTTAATCGAGACCCAGTACTTC
TRBV27	TRBJ2-7	-	14	once	CASSLTTRAFDRYF	TGTGCCAGCAGTTTAACCACCAGGGCCTTTGATCGGTACTTC
TRBV10-3	TRBJ2-3	TRBD2	18	-	CAISETGTRASSTDTQYF	TGTGCCATCAGTGAGACCGGGACTAGGGCCTCTAGCACAGATACGCAGTATTTT
TRBV30	TRBJ2-7	-	16	-	CAWRDPPGPHRGEQYF	TGTGCCTGGAGGGATCCACCGGGACCCCATCGGGGCGAGCAGTACTTC
TRBV6-5	TRBJ2-1	-	13	-	CASSSDKYNEQFF	TGTGCCAGCAGTAGCGACAAATACAATGAGCAGTTCTTC
TRBV4-3	TRBJ2-1	-	19	-	CASSQDLGPTYRARSEQFF	TGCGCCAGCAGCCAAGATCTGGGACCAACTTATCGGGCCAGGAGTGAGCAGTTCTTC
TRBV2	TRBJ2-7	-	13	-	CASSVGVSYEQYF	TGTGCCAGCAGTGTCGGGGTCTCCTACGAGCAGTACTTC
TRBV9	TRBJ2-1	-	16	-	CASSVVDGLYFNEQFF	TGTGCCAGCAGCGTAGTAGATGGCCTGTATTTCAATGAGCAGTTCTTC
TRBV19	TRBJ2-3	-	15	-	CASSRGRERTDTQYF	TGTGCCAGTAGTAGGGGGCGGGAGCGCACAGATACGCAGTATTTT
TRBV4-1	TRBJ2-5	-	13	-	CASSQDREETQYF	TGCGCCAGCAGCCAAGATCGTGAGGAGACCCAGTACTTC
TRBV27	TRBJ1-2	-	14	-	CASSLSGGLRVYTF	TGTGCCAGCAGTTTATCCGGGGGGCTAAGGGTCTACACCTTC
TRBV7-6	TRBJ2-1	TRBD2	18	-	CASSSGLAGEPLYNEQFF	TGTGCCAGCAGCTCCGGACTAGCGGGAGAACCCCTATACAATGAGCAGTTCTTC
TRBV7-9	TRBJ2-1	TRBD2	14	-	CASSGTNRYNEQFF	TGTGCCAGCAGCGGGACTAACAGATACAATGAGCAGTTCTTC
TRBV4-1	TRBJ2-2	-	14	-	CASSQDPPAGELFF	TGCGCCAGCAGCCAAGATCCCCCCGCCGGGGAGCTGTTTTTT
TRBV5-8	TRBJ1-4	-	15	few	CASSRRGDVNEKLFF	TGTGCCAGCAGCCGGAGGGGGGATGTTAATGAAAAACTGTTTTTT
TRBV6-1	TRBJ2-4	-	16	-	CASSDWAGSAKNIQYF	TGTGCCAGCAGTGATTGGGCGGGATCAGCCAAAAACATTCAGTACTTC
TRBV15	TRBJ2-1	TRBD2	20	-	CATSPRTAGGPLWVFDEQFF	TGTGCCACCAGCCCCCGCACAGCGGGAGGGCCTCTTTGGGTTTTCGATGAGCAGTTCTTC
TRBV14	TRBJ2-5	TRBD1	13	-	CASSPGGPETQYF	TGTGCCAGCAGCCCAGGGGGTCCGGAGACCCAGTACTTC
TRBV29-1	TRBJ1-2	-	12	-	CSALNGGYGYTF	TGCAGCGCCCTCAATGGAGGATATGGCTACACCTTC
TRBV19	TRBJ2-7	-	13	-	CASSPRQSYEQYF	TGTGCCAGTAGTCCTCGACAGTCCTACGAGCAGTACTTC
TRBV12-5	TRBJ2-7	TRBD2	13	-	CASGSGLASEQYF	TGTGCTAGTGGTTCGGGACTAGCGAGCGAGCAGTACTTC
TRBV13	TRBJ2-3	TRBD2	16	-	CASSSEGTSGTDTQYF	TGTGCCAGCAGCTCAGAAGGGACTAGCGGGACAGATACGCAGTATTTT
TRBV7-9	TRBJ1-2	-	14	-	CASSPIQGAYGYTF	TGTGCCAGCAGCCCGATACAGGGTGCGTATGGCTACACCTTC
TRBV7-2	TRBJ2-1	TRBD2	16	-	CASSLGIERGYNEQFF	TGTGCCAGCAGCTTAGGAATCGAGCGGGGTTACAATGAGCAGTTCTTC
TRBV16	TRBJ2-1	TRBD2	16	-	CASSHTGGHDYNEQFF	TGTGCCAGCAGCCACACGGGGGGTCATGACTACAATGAGCAGTTCTTC
TRBV29-1	TRBJ1-3	-	12	-	CSGRGLGNTIYF	TGCAGCGGACGGGGCCTCGGAAACACCATATATTTT
TRBV9	TRBJ2-7	TRBD2	17	-	CASSVEGGLAGVYEQYF	TGTGCCAGCAGCGTGGAAGGAGGACTAGCGGGAGTCTACGAGCAGTACTTC
TRBV11-2	TRBJ2-1	-	19	-	CASSFHLGAREWSYNEQFF	TGTGCCAGCAGCTTCCACTTGGGAGCCAGGGAGTGGTCCTACAATGAGCAGTTCTTC
TRBV14	TRBJ1-2	-	15	-	CASSQDHLWLYGYTF	TGTGCCAGCAGCCAAGATCATCTATGGCTTTATGGCTACACCTTC
TRBV28	TRBJ1-6	-	14	-	CASSDSDPNSPLHF	TGTGCCAGCAGCGACAGCGATCCCAATTCACCCCTCCACTTT
TRBV6-6	TRBJ1-1	-	12	-	CASSYGATEAFF	TGTGCCAGCAGTTACGGAGCTACTGAAGCTTTCTTT
TRBV11-1	TRBJ2-2	-	14	-	CASSLTANTGELFF	TGTGCCAGCAGTCTGACAGCGAACACCGGGGAGCTGTTTTTT
TRBV13	TRBJ2-1	-	17	-	CASSPGRGESSYNEQFF	TGTGCCAGCAGCCCGGGGAGGGGGGAGAGCTCCTACAATGAGCAGTTCTTC
TRBV5-1	TRBJ2-7	TRBD2	17	-	CASSPGLAGGGSYEQYF	TGCGCCAGCAGCCCCGGACTAGCGGGAGGGGGGAGCTACGAGCAGTACTTC
TRBV28	TRBJ1-1	-	16	-	CASSLFLLGMNTEAFF	-
TRBV5-4	TRBJ1-1	-	13	once	CASSLEGNTEAFF	TGTGCCAGCAGCTTGGAAGGCAACACTGAAGCTTTCTTT
TRBV14	TRBJ2-7	-	14	-	CASSHVNFAYEQYF	TGTGCCAGCAGCCACGTCAATTTCGCCTACGAGCAGTACTTC
TRBV11-2	TRBJ1-4	-	16	once	CASSLDLGGREEKLFF	TGTGCCAGCAGCTTAGATCTCGGGGGGCGCGAGGAAAAACTGTTTTTT
TRBV19	TRBJ1-1	-	12	-	CASSPASTEAFF	TGTGCCAGTAGTCCGGCGAGCACTGAAGCTTTCTTT
TRBV5-1	TRBJ1-3	-	15	-	CASSYSESSGNTIYF	TGCGCCAGCAGCTACAGCGAGAGCTCTGGAAACACCATATATTTT
TRBV19	TRBJ2-5	TRBD1	15	-	CASSMRDRSQETQYF	TGTGCCAGTAGTATGAGGGACAGGTCCCAAGAGACCCAGTACTTC
TRBV11-3	TRBJ2-3	TRBD1	15	-	CASSWGQGVPDTQYF	TGTGCCAGCAGCTGGGGACAGGGTGTGCCAGATACGCAGTATTTT
TRBV4-1	TRBJ2-1	-	15	-	CASSQVVGAYNEQFF	TGCGCCAGCAGCCAAGTTGTGGGGGCATACAATGAGCAGTTCTTC
TRBV28	TRBJ1-1	TRBD1	14	once	CASSLAGGNTEAFF	TGTGCCAGCAGTTTGGCAGGGGGGAACACTGAAGCTTTCTTT
TRBV27	TRBJ1-4	TRBD1	17	-	CASSSSGQGAIDEKLFF	TGTGCCAGCAGTTCATCGGGACAGGGGGCAATTGACGAAAAACTGTTTTTT
TRBV9	TRBJ2-1	TRBD2	15	-	CASSPFGGITNEQFF	TGTGCCAGCAGCCCCTTCGGGGGGATAACAAATGAGCAGTTCTTC
TRBV5-4	TRBJ2-7	-	14	-	CASSFERDSYEQYF	TGTGCCAGCAGCTTTGAGCGCGACTCCTACGAGCAGTACTTC
TRBV16	TRBJ1-5	-	13	-	CASSLRSNQPQHF	TGTGCCAGCAGCCTCCGTAGCAATCAGCCCCAGCATTTT